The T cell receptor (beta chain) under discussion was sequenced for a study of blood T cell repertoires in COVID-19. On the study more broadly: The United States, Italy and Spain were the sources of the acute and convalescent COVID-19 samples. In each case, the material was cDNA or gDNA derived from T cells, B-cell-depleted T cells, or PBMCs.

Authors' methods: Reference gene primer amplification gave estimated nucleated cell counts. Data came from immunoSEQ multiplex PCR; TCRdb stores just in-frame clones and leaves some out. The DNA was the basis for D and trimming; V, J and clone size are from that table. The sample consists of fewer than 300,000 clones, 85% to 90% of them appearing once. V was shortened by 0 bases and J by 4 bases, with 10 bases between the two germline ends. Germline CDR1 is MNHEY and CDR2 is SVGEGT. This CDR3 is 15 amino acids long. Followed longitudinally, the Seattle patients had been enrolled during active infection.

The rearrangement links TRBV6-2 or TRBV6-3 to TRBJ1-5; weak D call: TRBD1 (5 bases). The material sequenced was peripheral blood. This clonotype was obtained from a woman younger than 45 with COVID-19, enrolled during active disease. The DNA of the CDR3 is TGTGCCAGCAGTTACTCGGGGGGTGGAAATCAGCCCCAGCATTTT. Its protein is CASSYSGGGNQPQHF.